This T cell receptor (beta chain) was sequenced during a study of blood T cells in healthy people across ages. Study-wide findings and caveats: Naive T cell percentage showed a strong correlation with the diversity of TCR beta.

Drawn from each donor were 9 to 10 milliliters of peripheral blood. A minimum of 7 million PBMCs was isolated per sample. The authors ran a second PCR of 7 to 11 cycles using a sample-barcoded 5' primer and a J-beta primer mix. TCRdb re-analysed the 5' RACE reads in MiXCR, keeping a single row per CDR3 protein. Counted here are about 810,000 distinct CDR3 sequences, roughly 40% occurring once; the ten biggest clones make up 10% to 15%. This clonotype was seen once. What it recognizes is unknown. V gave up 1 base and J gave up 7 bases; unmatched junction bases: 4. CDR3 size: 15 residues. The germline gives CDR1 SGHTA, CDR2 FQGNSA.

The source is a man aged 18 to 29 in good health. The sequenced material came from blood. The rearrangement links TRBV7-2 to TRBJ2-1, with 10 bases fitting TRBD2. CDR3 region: CASSLVASGGNEQFF. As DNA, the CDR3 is TGTGCCAGCAGCTTAGTGGCTAGCGGGGGTAATGAGCAGTTCTTC.